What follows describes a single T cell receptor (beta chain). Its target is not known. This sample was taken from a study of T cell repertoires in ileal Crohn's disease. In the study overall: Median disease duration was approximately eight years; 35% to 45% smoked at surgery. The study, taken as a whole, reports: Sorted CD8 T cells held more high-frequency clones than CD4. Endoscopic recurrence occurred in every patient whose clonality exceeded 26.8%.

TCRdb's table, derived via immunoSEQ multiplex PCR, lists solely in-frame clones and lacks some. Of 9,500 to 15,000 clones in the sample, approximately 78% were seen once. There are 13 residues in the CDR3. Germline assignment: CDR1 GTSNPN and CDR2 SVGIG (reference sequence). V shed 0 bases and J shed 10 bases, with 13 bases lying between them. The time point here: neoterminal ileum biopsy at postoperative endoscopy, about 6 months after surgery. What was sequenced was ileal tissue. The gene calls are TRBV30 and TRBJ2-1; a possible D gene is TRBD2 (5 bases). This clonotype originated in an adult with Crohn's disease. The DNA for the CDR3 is TGTGCCTGGAGTGTACGAAGCGAGCGGGAGCAGTTCTTC. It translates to CAWSVRSEREQFF. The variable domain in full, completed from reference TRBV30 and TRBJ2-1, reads SQTIHQWPATLVQPVGSPLSLECTVEGTSNPNLYWYRQAAGRGLQLLFYSVGIGQISSEVPQNLSASRPQDRQFILSSKKLLLSDSGFYLCAWSVRSEREQFFGPGTRLTVL.